This T cell receptor beta chain appears in the sequencing data of a study of OX40 agonist ivuxolimab in advanced cancers. On the study more broadly: At 0.01 to 10 mg/kg, ivuxolimab was administered intravenously to patients every 2 weeks.

Here immunoSEQ multiplex PCR was the method, and the copy in TCRdb shows in-frame clones only, minus some. The sample has tens of thousands of clones, 90% seen once. The CDR3 covers 13 residues. The germline V gene encodes CDR1 MDHEN and CDR2 SYDVKM. This sequence joins TRBV28 and TRBJ2-5, with 7 bases identical to TRBD1. Matching the DNA end better, TRBJ2-7 makes the J call doubtful. The sample was CD4+ or CD8+ T cells sorted from blood, taken in a trial of the OX40 agonist ivuxolimab. This clonotype originated in an adult with an advanced solid tumor such as melanoma, head and neck, liver or kidney cancer. The chain's CDR3 is CASSPGQDYEQYF. In DNA, the CDR3 is TGTGCCAGCAGCCCAGGACAGGACTACGAGCAGTACTTC.